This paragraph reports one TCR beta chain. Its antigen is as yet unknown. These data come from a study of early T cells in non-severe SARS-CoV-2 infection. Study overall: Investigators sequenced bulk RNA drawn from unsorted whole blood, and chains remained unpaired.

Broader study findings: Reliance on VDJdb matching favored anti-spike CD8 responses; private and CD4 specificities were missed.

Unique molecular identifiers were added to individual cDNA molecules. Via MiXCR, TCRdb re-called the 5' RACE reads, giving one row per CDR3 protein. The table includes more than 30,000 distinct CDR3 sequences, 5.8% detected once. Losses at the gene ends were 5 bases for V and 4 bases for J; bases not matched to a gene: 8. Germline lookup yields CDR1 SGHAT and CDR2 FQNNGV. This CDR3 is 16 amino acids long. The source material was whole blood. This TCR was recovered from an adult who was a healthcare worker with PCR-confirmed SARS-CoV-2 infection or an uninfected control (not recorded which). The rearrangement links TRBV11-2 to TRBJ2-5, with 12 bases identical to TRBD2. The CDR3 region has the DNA TGTGCCAGCAGCGGACCTAGCGGGGGGGCTCCAGAGACCCAGTACTTC. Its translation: CASSGPSGGAPETQYF.